This record concerns one T cell receptor beta chain sequence. Looked up from germline, CDR1 is SGHAT and CDR2 is FQNNGV. The CDR3 has 16 amino acids. Unmatched junction bases numbered 13, after V lost 5 bases and J lost 8 bases. This specimen comes from a study of cytomegalovirus exposure and HLA in healthy donors. Across the whole study: According to later analysis, the same platform produced the roughly 120 validation and some 680 first-cohort repertoires.

The repertoire was sequenced with immunoSEQ multiplex PCR; TCRdb's copy has only in-frame clones and lacks some. This table holds about 55,000 clones, over 75% found once. Specimen: PBMCs. The clonotype was recovered from a man aged 18-30 years in good health and CMV-seronegative. The chain joins TRBV11-2 to TRBJ2-4, with 9 bases aligning to TRBD2. The DNA of the CDR3 is TGTGCCAGCAGCGGGATCGGCGGACTAGCGAGTGACATTCAGTACTTC. This translates into CASSGIGGLASDIQYF.